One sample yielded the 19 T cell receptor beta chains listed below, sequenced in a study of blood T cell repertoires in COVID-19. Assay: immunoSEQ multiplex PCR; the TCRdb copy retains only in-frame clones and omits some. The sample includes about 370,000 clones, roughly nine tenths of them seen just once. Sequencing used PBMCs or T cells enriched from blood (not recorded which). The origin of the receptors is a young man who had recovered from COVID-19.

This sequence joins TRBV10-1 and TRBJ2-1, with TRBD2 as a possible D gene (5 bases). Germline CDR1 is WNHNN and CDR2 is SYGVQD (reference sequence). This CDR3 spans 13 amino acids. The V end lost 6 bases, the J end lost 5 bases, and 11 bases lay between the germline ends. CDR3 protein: CASSALRDNEQFF. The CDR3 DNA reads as TGCGCCAGCAGCGCCTTGAGGGACAATGAGCAGTTCTTC.

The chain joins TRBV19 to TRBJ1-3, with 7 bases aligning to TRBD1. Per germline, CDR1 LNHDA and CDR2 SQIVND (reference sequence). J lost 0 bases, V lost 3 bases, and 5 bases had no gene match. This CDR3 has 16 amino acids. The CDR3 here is CASSIMAGGSGNTIYF. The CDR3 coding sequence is TGTGCCAGTAGTATTATGGCAGGGGGCTCTGGAAACACCATATATTTT.

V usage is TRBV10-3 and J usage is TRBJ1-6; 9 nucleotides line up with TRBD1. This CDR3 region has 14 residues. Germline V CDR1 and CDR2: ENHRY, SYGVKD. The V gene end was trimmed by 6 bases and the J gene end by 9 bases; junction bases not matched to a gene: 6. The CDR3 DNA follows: TGTGCCATCAGGGCGGGACAGGGTGGTTCACCCCTCCACTTT. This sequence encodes CAIRAGQGGSPLHF.

The CDR3 nucleotides read TGTGCCAGAAGCTTACGGACAGGGGTGGTCTATGGCTACACCTTC. Protein sequence: CARSLRTGVVYGYTF. The chain has TRBV5-3 and TRBJ1-2; TRBD1 agrees at 9 bases. TRBV5-3 is annotated as an ORF whose role is uncertain. There are 15 residues in the CDR3. The J segment lost 4 bases and the V segment lost 2 bases, leaving 6 bases of the junction unmatched.

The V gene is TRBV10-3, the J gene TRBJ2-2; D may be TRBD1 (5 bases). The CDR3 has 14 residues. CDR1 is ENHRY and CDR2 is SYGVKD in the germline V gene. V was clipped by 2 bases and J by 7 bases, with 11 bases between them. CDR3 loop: CAISEGQGHGELFF. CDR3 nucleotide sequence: TGTGCCATCAGTGAGGGGCAGGGCCACGGGGAGCTGTTTTTT.

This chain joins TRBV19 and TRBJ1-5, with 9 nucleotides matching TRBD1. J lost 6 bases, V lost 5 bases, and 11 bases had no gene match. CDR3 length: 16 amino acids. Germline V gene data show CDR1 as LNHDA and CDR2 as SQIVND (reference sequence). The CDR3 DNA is TGTGCCAGTAGTCGTTTGCCGGGACAGGGAGCTCAGCCCCAGCATTTT. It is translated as CASSRLPGQGAQPQHF.

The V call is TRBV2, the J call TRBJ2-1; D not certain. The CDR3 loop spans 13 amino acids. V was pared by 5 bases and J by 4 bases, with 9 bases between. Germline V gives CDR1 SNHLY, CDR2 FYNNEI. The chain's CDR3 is CASSTDNYNEQFF. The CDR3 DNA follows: TGTGCCAGCAGTACCGACAATTACAATGAGCAGTTCTTC.

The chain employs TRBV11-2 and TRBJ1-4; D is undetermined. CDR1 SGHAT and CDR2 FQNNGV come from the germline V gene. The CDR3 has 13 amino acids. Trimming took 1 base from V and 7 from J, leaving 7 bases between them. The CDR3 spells CASSLGEAEKLFF. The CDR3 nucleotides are TGTGCCAGCAGCTTAGGGGAGGCTGAAAAACTGTTTTTT.

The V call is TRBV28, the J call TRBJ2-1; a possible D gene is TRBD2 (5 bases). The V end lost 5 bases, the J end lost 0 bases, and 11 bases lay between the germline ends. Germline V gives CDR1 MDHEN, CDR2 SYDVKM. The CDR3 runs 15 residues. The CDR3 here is CASSTSGDSYNEQFF. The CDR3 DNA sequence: TGTGCCAGCAGTACCTCCGGGGACTCCTACAATGAGCAGTTCTTC.

CDR3 sequence reads: CSESGTDTQYF. In nucleotides, the CDR3 is TGCAGTGAATCGGGAACAGATACGCAGTATTTT. The chain has TRBV20-1 and TRBJ2-3; D is possibly TRBD2 (5 bases). This CDR3 contains 11 residues. Germline V gene lookup returns CDR1 DFQATT and CDR2 SNEGSKA (reference sequence). Deletions cut 7 bases from V and 3 bases from J, with 8 bases between.

The chain's CDR3 is CASSQDGTADSYEQYF. The CDR3 region has the DNA TGCGCCAGCAGCCAAGATGGGACAGCTGACTCCTACGAGCAGTACTTC. This chain links TRBV4-3 with TRBJ2-7, with TRBD1 identical over 7 bases. CDR3 length: 16 residues. Germline-derived CDR1 and CDR2 are LGHNA and YSLEER. V trimming: 0 bases; J trimming: 0 bases; junction bases outside the gene matches: 5.

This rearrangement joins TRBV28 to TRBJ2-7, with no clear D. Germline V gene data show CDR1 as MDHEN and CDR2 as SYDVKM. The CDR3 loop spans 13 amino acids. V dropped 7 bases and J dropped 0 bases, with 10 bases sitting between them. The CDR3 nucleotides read TGTGCCAGCACCGGTACGAGCTCCTACGAGCAGTACTTC. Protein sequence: CASTGTSSYEQYF.

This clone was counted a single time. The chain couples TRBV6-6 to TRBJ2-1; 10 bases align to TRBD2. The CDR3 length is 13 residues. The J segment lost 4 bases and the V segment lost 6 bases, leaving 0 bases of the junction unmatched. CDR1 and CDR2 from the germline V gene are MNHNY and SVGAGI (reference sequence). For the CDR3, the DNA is TGTGCCAGCAGGACTAGCGGGTACAATGAGCAGTTCTTC. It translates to CASRTSGYNEQFF.

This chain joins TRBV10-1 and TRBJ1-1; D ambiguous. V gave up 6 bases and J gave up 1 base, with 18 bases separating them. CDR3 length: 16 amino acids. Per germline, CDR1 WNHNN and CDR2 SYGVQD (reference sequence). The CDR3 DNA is TGCGCCAGCAGCCAAACGGGGAGCCCTGGGAACACTGAAGCTTTCTTT. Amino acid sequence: CASSQTGSPGNTEAFF.

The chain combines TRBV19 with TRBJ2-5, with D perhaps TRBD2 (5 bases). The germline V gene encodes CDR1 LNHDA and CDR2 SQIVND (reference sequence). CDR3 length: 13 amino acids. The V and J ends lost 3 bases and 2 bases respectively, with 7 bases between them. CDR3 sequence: CASSIPGQETQYF. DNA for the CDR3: TGTGCCAGTAGTATTCCGGGACAAGAGACCCAGTACTTC.

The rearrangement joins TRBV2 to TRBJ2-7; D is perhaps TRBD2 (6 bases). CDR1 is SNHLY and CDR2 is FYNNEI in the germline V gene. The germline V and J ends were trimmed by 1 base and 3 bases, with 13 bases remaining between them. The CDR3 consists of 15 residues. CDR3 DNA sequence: TGTGCCAGCAGTGAAGGGGGCGGGACCCACTACGAGCAGTACTTC. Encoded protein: CASSEGGGTHYEQYF.

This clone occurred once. The CDR3 reads CSVLRVSGTFLTEAFF. For the CDR3, the DNA is TGCAGCGTCCTAAGGGTCTCGGGGACTTTCCTTACTGAAGCTTTCTTT. V usage is TRBV29-1 and J usage is TRBJ1-1, with D possibly matching TRBD1 (5 bases). The CDR3 is 16 residues long. Germline-derived CDR1 and CDR2 are SQVTM and ANQGSEA. The ends were cut back, 6 bases at V and 5 bases at J, with 25 bases in the middle. Full variable domain (rest looked up from reference TRBV29-1 and TRBJ1-1): SAVISQKPSRDICQRGTSLTIQCQVDSQVTMMFWYRQQPGQSLTLIATANQGSEATYESGFVIDKFPISRPNLTFSTLTVSNMSPEDSSIYLCSVLRVSGTFLTEAFFGQGTRLTVV.

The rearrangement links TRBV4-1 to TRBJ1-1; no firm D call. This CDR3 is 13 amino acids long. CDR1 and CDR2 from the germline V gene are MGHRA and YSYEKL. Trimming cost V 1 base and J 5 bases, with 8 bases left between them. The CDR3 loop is CASSQGGRTEAFF. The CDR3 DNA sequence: TGCGCCAGCAGCCAAGGAGGGAGGACTGAAGCTTTCTTT.

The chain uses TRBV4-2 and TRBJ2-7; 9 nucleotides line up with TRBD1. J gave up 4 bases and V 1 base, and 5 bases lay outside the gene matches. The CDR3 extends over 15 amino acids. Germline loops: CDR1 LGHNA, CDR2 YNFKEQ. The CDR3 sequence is CASSQAPGQGYEQYF. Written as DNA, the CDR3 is TGTGCCAGCAGCCAAGCCCCGGGACAGGGTTACGAGCAGTACTTC.